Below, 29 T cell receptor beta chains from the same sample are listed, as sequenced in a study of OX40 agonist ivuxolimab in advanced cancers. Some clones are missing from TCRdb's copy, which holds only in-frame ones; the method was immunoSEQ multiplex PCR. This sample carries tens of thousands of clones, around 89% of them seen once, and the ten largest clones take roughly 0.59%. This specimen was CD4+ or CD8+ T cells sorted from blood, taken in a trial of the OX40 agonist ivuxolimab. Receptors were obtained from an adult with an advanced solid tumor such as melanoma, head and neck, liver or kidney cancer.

The DNA of the CDR3 is TGCGCCAGCAGCCCCGGGAGCTCCTATAATTCACCCCTCCACTTT. As protein: CASSPGSSYNSPLHF. V and J are TRBV5-1 and TRBJ1-6; no clear D gene. CDR1 is SGHRS, CDR2 YFSETQ, per germline. CDR3 length equals 15 residues. Trimming stripped 4 bases from V and 0 bases from J, with 8 bases between.

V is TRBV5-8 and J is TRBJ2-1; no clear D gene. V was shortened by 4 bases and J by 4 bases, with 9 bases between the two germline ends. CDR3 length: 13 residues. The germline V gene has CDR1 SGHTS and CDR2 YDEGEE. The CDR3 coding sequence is TGTGCCAGCAGCCCGACGGATTACAATGAGCAGTTCTTC. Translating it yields CASSPTDYNEQFF.

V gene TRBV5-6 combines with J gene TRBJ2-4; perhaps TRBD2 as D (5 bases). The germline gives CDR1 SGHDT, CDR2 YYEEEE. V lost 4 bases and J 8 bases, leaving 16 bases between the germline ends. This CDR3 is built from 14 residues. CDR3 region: CASSPRRGLDIQYF. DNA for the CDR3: TGTGCCAGCAGCCCCCGTCGGGGATTGGACATTCAGTACTTC.

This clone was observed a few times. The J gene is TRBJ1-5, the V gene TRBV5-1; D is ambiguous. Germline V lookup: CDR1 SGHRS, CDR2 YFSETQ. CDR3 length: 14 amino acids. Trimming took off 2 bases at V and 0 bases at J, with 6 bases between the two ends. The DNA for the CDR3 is TGCGCCAGCAGCTTAGGTTATAGCAATCAGCCCCAGCATTTT. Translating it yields CASSLGYSNQPQHF. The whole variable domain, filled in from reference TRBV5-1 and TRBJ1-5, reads KAGVTQTPRYLIKTRGQQVTLSCSPISGHRSVSWYQQTPGQGLQFLFEYFSETQRNKGNFPGRFSGRQFSNSRSEMNVSTLELGDSALYLCASSLGYSNQPQHFGDGTRLSIL.

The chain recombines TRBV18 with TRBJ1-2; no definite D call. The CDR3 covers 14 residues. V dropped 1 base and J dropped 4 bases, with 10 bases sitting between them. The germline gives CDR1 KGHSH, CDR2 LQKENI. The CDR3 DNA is TGTGCCAGCTCACCACAAGAAGCGAGCTATGGCTACACCTTC. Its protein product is CASSPQEASYGYTF.

CDR3 region: CASSLLGTIRSSYEQYF. CDR3 bases: TGTGCCAGCAGCCTGTTGGGAACAATTCGGAGCTCCTACGAGCAGTACTTC. The chain joins TRBV11-1 to TRBJ2-7; D remains unclear. From germline, CDR1 is SGHAT and CDR2 FQDESV (reference sequence). Trimming cost V 5 bases and J 0 bases, with 20 bases left between them. CDR3 size: 17 residues.

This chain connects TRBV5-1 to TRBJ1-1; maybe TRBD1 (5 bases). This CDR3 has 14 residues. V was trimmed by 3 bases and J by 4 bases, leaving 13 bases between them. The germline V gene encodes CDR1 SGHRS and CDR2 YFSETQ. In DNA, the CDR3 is TGCGCCAGCAGCTCCTCAGGGTTCCCCACTGAAGCTTTCTTT. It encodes CASSSSGFPTEAFF.

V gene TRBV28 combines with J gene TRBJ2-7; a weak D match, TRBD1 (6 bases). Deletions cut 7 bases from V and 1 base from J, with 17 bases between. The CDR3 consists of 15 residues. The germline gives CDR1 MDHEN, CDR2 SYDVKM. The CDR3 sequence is CASTTRGTTSYEQYF. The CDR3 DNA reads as TGTGCCAGCACCACAAGGGGGACAACGTCCTACGAGCAGTACTTC.

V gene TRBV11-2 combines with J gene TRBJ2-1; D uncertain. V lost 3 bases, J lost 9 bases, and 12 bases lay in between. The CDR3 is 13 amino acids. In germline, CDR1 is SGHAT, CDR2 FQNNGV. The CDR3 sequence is CASSFHVDSEQFF. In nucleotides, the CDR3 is TGTGCCAGCAGCTTTCACGTGGATAGTGAGCAGTTCTTC.

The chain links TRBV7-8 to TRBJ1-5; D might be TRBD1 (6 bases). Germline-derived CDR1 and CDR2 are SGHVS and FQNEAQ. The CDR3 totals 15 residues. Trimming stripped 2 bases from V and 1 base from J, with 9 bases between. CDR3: CASSLRTGSNQPQHF. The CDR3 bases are TGTGCCAGCAGCTTACGTACAGGGAGCAATCAGCCCCAGCATTTT.

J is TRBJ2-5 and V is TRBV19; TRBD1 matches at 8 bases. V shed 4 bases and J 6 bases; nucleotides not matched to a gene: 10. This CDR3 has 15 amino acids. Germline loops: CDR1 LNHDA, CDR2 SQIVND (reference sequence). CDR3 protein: CASSRETGVRKTQYF. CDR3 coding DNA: TGTGCCAGTAGTAGGGAGACAGGGGTAAGAAAGACCCAGTACTTC.

CDR3 protein: CASSLRELETGAYEQYF. The CDR3 DNA reads as TGTGCCAGCAGCTTAAGAGAGTTGGAGACAGGGGCCTACGAGCAGTACTTC. The V call is TRBV7-9, the J call TRBJ2-7, with 8 nucleotides matching TRBD1. Per germline, CDR1 SEHNR and CDR2 FQNEAQ (reference sequence). The junction had 11 bases not matched to a gene; V was cut back by 2 bases and J by 2 bases. The CDR3 consists of 17 residues.

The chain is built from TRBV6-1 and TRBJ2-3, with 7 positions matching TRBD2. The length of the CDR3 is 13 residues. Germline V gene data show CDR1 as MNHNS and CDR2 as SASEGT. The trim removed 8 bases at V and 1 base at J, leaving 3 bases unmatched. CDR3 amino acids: CASRLAGTDTQYF. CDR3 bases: TGTGCCAGCCGGCTAGCGGGCACAGATACGCAGTATTTT.

In nucleotides, the CDR3 is TGCGCCAGCAGCGTCGCAGGGGGCCCTCAGCCCCAGCATTTT. Translation: CASSVAGGPQPQHF. The chain links TRBV5-1 to TRBJ1-5, with 8 bases fitting TRBD1. Germline V CDR1 and CDR2: SGHRS, YFSETQ. V was pared by 4 bases and J by 6 bases, with 6 bases of the junction left unmatched. The CDR3 loop spans 14 amino acids. The full variable domain, rest sourced from reference TRBV5-1 and TRBJ1-5, is KAGVTQTPRYLIKTRGQQVTLSCSPISGHRSVSWYQQTPGQGLQFLFEYFSETQRNKGNFPGRFSGRQFSNSRSEMNVSTLELGDSALYLCASSVAGGPQPQHFGDGTRLSIL.

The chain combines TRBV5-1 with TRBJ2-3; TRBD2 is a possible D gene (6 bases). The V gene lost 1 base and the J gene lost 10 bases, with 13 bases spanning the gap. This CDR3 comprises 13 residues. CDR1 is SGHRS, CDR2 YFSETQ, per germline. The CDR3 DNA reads TGCGCCAGCAGCTTGAATGGCGGGGAATCGCAGTATTTT. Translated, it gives CASSLNGGESQYF. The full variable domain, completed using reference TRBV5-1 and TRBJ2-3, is KAGVTQTPRYLIKTRGQQVTLSCSPISGHRSVSWYQQTPGQGLQFLFEYFSETQRNKGNFPGRFSGRQFSNSRSEMNVSTLELGDSALYLCASSLNGGESQYFGPGTRLTVL.

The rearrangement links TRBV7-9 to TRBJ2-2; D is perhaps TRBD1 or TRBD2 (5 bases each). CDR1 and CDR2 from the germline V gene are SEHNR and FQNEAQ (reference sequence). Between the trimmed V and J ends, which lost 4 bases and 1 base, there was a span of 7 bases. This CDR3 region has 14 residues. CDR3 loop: CASSSGRNTGELFF. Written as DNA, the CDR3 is TGTGCCAGCAGCTCGGGACGGAACACCGGGGAGCTGTTTTTT.

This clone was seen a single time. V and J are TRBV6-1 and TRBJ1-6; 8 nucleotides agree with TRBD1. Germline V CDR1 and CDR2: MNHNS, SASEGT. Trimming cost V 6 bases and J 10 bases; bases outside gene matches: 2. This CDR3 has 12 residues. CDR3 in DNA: TGTGCCAGCAGCCGGGACAGGTCACCCCTCCACTTT. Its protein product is CASSRDRSPLHF.

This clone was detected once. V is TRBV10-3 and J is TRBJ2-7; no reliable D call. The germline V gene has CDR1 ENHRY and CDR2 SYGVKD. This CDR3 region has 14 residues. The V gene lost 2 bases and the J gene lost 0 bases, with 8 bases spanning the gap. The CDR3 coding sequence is TGTGCCATCAGTGAGATTGGTCCCTCCTACGAGCAGTACTTC. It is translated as CAISEIGPSYEQYF.

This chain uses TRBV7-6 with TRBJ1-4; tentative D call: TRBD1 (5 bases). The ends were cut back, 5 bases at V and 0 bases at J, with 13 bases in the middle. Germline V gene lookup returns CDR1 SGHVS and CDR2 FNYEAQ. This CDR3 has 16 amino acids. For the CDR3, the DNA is TGTGCCAGCAGCCCCCGTCAGGGCGCAACTAATGAAAAACTGTTTTTT. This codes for CASSPRQGATNEKLFF.

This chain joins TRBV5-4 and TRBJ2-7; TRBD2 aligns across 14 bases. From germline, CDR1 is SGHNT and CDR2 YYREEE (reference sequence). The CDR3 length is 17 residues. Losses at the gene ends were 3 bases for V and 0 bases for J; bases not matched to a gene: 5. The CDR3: CASSSGTSGGSSYEQYF. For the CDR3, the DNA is TGTGCCAGCAGCTCCGGGACTAGCGGGGGTTCCTCCTACGAGCAGTACTTC.

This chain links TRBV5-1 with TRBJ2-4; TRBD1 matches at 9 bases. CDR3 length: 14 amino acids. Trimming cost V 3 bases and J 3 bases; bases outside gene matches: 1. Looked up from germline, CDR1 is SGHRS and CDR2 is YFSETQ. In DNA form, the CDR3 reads TGCGCCAGCAGCTCGACAGGGGGCAAAAACATTCAGTACTTC. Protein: CASSSTGGKNIQYF. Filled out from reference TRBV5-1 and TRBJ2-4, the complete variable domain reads KAGVTQTPRYLIKTRGQQVTLSCSPISGHRSVSWYQQTPGQGLQFLFEYFSETQRNKGNFPGRFSGRQFSNSRSEMNVSTLELGDSALYLCASSSTGGKNIQYFGAGTRLSVL.

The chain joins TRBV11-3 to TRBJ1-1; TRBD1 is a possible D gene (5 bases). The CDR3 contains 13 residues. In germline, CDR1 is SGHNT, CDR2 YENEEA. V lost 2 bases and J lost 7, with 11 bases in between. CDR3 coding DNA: TGTGCCAGCAGCTTAAGTGGGGGGAATGAAGCTTTCTTT. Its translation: CASSLSGGNEAFF.

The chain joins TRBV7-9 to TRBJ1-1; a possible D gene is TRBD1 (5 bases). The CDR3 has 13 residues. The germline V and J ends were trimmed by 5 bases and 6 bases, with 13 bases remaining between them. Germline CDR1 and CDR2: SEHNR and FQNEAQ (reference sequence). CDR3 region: CASSIMGGSEAFF. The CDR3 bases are TGTGCCAGCAGCATAATGGGGGGGTCTGAAGCTTTCTTT.

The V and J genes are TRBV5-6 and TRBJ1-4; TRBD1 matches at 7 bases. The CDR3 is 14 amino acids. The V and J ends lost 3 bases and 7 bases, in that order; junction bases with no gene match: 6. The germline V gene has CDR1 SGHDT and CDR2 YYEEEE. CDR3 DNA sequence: TGTGCCAGCAGCTCAGGGGGGCATGGTGAAAAACTGTTTTTT. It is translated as CASSSGGHGEKLFF.

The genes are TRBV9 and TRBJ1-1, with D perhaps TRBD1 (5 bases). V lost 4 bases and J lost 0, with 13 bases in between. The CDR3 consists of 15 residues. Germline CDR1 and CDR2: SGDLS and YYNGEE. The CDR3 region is CASSPPGRLNTEAFF. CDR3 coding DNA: TGTGCCAGCAGCCCACCGGGACGGTTGAACACTGAAGCTTTCTTT. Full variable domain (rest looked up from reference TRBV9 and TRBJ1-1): DSGVTQTPKHLITATGQRVTLRCSPRSGDLSVYWYQQSLDQGLQFLIQYYNGEERAKGNILERFSAQQFPDLHSELNLSSLELGDSALYFCASSPPGRLNTEAFFGQGTRLTVV.

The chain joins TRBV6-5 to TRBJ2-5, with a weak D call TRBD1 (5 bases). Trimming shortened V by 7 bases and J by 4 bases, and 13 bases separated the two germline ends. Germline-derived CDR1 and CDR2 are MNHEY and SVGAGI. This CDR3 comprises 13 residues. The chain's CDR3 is CASISPGSETQYF. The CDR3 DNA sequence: TGTGCCAGCATCTCCCCAGGGTCAGAGACCCAGTACTTC.

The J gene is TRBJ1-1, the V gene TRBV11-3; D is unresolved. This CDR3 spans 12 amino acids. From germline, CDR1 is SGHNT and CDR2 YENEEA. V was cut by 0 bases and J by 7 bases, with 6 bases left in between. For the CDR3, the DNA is TGTGCCAGCAGCTTAGATGCGGGTGAAGCTTTCTTT. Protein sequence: CASSLDAGEAFF.

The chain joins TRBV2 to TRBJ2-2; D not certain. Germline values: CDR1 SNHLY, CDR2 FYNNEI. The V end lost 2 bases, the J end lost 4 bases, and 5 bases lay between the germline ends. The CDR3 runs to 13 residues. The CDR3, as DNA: TGTGCCAGCAGTGAAACAGCCACCGGGGAGCTGTTTTTT. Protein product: CASSETATGELFF.

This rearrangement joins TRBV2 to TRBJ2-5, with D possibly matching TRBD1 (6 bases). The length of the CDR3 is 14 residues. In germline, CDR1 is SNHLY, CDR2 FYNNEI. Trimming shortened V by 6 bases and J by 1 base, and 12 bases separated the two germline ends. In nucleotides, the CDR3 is TGTGCCAGCAGCCGGGACACCCCCCAAGAGACCCAGTACTTC. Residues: CASSRDTPQETQYF. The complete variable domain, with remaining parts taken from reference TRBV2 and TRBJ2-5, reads EPEVTQTPSHQVTQMGQEVILRCVPISNHLYFYWYRQILGQKVEFLVSFYNNEISEKSEIFDDQFSVERPDGSNFTLKIRSTKLEDSAMYFCASSRDTPQETQYFGPGTRLLVL.